Listed below are T cell receptor beta chains from one sample, sequenced in a study of identical twins. TCRdb independently ran MiXCR on the 5' RACE reads; one entry per CDR3 protein. The sample has about 240,000 distinct CDR3 sequences; roughly 10% are singletons. The sequencing input was memory T cells sorted from blood. The receptor set was obtained from a man in his fifties or sixties in good health. Both conserved end residues are part of each CDR3. Each record gives: D gene, clone size, V gene, J gene, CDR3 protein, CDR3 DNA. A D gene is named only where the DNA matches it firmly. For some rows the clone size is stated as once, few or many, or as a class when expanded; others skip it.

d_gene: -; abundance: -; v_gene: TRBV5-1; j_gene: TRBJ1-1; CDR3aa: CASSSQLMNTEAFF; CDR3nt: TGCGCCAGCAGCTCACAGCTCATGAACACTGAAGCTTTCTTT
d_gene: TRBD1; abundance: -; v_gene: TRBV19; j_gene: TRBJ1-2; CDR3aa: CASSMGPGGIYGYTF; CDR3nt: TGTGCCAGTAGTATGGGGCCAGGGGGCATCTATGGCTACACCTTC
d_gene: TRBD1; abundance: many; v_gene: TRBV7-9; j_gene: TRBJ1-6; CDR3aa: CASSNSDRGLSPLHF; CDR3nt: TGTGCCAGCAGCAACTCGGACAGGGGGCTATCACCCCTCCACTTT
d_gene: -; abundance: few; v_gene: TRBV6-5; j_gene: TRBJ2-1; CDR3aa: CASSSSAGPKYNEQFF; CDR3nt: TGTGCCAGCAGTTCCTCCGCCGGCCCCAAGTACAATGAGCAGTTCTTC
d_gene: -; abundance: few; v_gene: TRBV4-2; j_gene: TRBJ1-5; CDR3aa: CASSQGGGRSNQPQHF; CDR3nt: TGTGCCAGCAGCCAAGGTGGGGGAAGGAGCAATCAGCCCCAGCATTTT
d_gene: -; abundance: few; v_gene: TRBV18; j_gene: TRBJ2-7; CDR3aa: CASSLDGTPAYEQYF; CDR3nt: TGTGCCAGCTCTTTGGACGGGACTCCAGCCTACGAGCAGTACTTC
d_gene: TRBD1; abundance: -; v_gene: TRBV4-2; j_gene: TRBJ2-2; CDR3aa: CAVGDSNTGELFF; CDR3nt: TGTGCCGTCGGGGACAGCAACACCGGGGAGCTGTTTTTT
d_gene: TRBD2; abundance: many; v_gene: TRBV4-2; j_gene: TRBJ2-3; CDR3aa: CASSQDPTSGVTTDTQYF; CDR3nt: TGTGCCAGCAGCCAAGACCCCACTAGCGGGGTGACCACAGATACGCAGTATTTT
d_gene: TRBD2; abundance: many; v_gene: TRBV4-2; j_gene: TRBJ2-3; CDR3aa: CASSKGLAGADTQYF; CDR3nt: TGTGCCAGCAGCAAGGGACTAGCGGGTGCAGATACGCAGTATTTT
d_gene: -; abundance: many; v_gene: TRBV25-1; j_gene: TRBJ1-1; CDR3aa: CASRLTRNTEAFF; CDR3nt: TGTGCCAGCAGGTTAACAAGAAACACTGAAGCTTTCTTT
d_gene: TRBD1; abundance: few; v_gene: TRBV9; j_gene: TRBJ1-1; CDR3aa: CASSKGWGQEAFF; CDR3nt: TGTGCCAGCAGCAAAGGGTGGGGACAGGAAGCTTTCTTT
d_gene: -; abundance: many; v_gene: TRBV6-2/TRBV6-3; j_gene: TRBJ2-5; CDR3aa: CASSYPKTQYF; CDR3nt: TGTGCCAGCAGTTATCCAAAGACCCAGTACTTC
d_gene: -; abundance: few; v_gene: TRBV5-5; j_gene: TRBJ1-5; CDR3aa: CASSFGGFGNQPQHF; CDR3nt: TGTGCCAGCAGCTTCGGGGGTTTTGGCAATCAGCCCCAGCATTTT
d_gene: TRBD1; abundance: many; v_gene: TRBV15; j_gene: TRBJ2-7; CDR3aa: CATSSMEADRGYEQYF; CDR3nt: TGTGCCACCAGCAGTATGGAGGCGGACAGGGGCTACGAGCAGTACTTC
d_gene: -; abundance: many; v_gene: TRBV20-1; j_gene: TRBJ1-5; CDR3aa: CSASPPGRRNQPQHF; CDR3nt: TGCAGTGCTAGTCCCCCGGGACGCCGCAATCAGCCCCAGCATTTT
d_gene: -; abundance: -; v_gene: TRBV5-1; j_gene: TRBJ2-3; CDR3aa: CASSHGTRSGTGDTQYF; CDR3nt: TGCGCCAGCAGCCACGGGACTCGATCCGGCACAGGAGATACGCAGTATTTT
d_gene: -; abundance: -; v_gene: TRBV5-5; j_gene: TRBJ2-1; CDR3aa: CASSLALAKAYNEQFF; CDR3nt: TGTGCCAGCAGCTTGGCACTTGCGAAAGCCTACAATGAGCAGTTCTTC
d_gene: -; abundance: -; v_gene: TRBV5-1; j_gene: TRBJ2-2; CDR3aa: CASSLAGRRSGELFF; CDR3nt: TGCGCCAGCAGCTTGGCTGGCAGGCGATCCGGGGAGCTGTTTTTT
d_gene: TRBD1; abundance: many; v_gene: TRBV11-2; j_gene: TRBJ2-1; CDR3aa: CASSLDIGTGGRNEQFF; CDR3nt: TGTGCCAGCAGCTTAGATATTGGGACAGGGGGACGCAATGAGCAGTTCTTC
d_gene: TRBD2; abundance: many; v_gene: TRBV12-3/TRBV12-4; j_gene: TRBJ2-7; CDR3aa: CASSLAGAHEQYF; CDR3nt: TGTGCCAGCAGTCTAGCGGGGGCACACGAGCAGTACTTC
d_gene: -; abundance: many; v_gene: TRBV2; j_gene: TRBJ2-2; CDR3aa: CASSAAPGELFF; CDR3nt: TGTGCCAGCAGTGCGGCCCCCGGGGAGCTGTTTTTT
d_gene: -; abundance: few; v_gene: TRBV6-1; j_gene: TRBJ2-3; CDR3aa: CASLTGRGTDTQYF; CDR3nt: TGTGCCAGCCTTACCGGTCGGGGGACAGATACGCAGTATTTT
d_gene: -; abundance: -; v_gene: TRBV20-1; j_gene: TRBJ2-7; CDR3aa: CSARDGADPTSKQYF; CDR3nt: TGCAGTGCTAGAGACGGGGCGGACCCTACGTCCAAGCAGTACTTC
d_gene: -; abundance: many; v_gene: TRBV20-1; j_gene: TRBJ1-1; CDR3aa: CSAGAGWVTTEAFF; CDR3nt: TGCAGTGCCGGAGCGGGGTGGGTGACCACTGAAGCTTTCTTT
d_gene: -; abundance: many; v_gene: TRBV20-1; j_gene: TRBJ2-7; CDR3aa: CGYRDFSYEQYF; CDR3nt: TGCGGTTACCGGGACTTCTCCTACGAGCAGTACTTC
d_gene: TRBD1; abundance: few; v_gene: TRBV4-3; j_gene: TRBJ2-2; CDR3aa: CASSQTGGGGELFF; CDR3nt: TGCGCCAGCAGCCAAACAGGGGGCGGCGGGGAGCTGTTTTTT
d_gene: -; abundance: many; v_gene: TRBV4-2; j_gene: TRBJ2-7; CDR3aa: CASSQDRTLYEQYF; CDR3nt: TGTGCCAGCAGCCAAGATCGAACCCTCTACGAGCAGTACTTC
d_gene: -; abundance: -; v_gene: TRBV27; j_gene: TRBJ2-7; CDR3aa: CASSLNRASYEQYF; CDR3nt: TGTGCCAGCAGTTTAAACAGGGCGTCCTACGAGCAGTACTTC
d_gene: -; abundance: many; v_gene: TRBV4-2; j_gene: TRBJ2-5; CDR3aa: CASSQVSPPWETQYF; CDR3nt: TGTGCCAGCAGCCAAGTTAGCCCCCCCTGGGAGACCCAGTACTTC